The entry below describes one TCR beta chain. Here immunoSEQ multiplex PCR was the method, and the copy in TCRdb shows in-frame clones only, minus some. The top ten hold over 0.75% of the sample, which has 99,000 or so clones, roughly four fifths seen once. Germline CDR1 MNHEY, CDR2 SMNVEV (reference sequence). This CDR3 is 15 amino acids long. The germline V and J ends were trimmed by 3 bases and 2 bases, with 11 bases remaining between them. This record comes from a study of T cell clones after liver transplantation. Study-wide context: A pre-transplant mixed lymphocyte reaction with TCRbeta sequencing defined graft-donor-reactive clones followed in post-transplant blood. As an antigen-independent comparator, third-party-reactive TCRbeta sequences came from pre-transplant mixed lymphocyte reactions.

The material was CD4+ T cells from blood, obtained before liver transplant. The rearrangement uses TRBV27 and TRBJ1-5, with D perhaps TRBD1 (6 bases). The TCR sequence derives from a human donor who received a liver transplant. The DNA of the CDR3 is TGTGCCAGCAGTTTCGGCAGGGGTGGCAATCAGCCCCAGCATTTT. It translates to CASSFGRGGNQPQHF.